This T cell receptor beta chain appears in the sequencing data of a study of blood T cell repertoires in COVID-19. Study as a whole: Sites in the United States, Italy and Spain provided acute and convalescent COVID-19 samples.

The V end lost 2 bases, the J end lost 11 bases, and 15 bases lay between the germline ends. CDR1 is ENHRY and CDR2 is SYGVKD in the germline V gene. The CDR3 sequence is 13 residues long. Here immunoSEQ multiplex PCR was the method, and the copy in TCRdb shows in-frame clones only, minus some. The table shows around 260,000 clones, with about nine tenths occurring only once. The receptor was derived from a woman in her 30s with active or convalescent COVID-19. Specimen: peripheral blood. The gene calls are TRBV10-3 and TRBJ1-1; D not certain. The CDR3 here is CAISESPPFPAFF. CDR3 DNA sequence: TGTGCCATCAGTGAGAGCCCCCCCTTCCCGGCTTTCTTT.